Each of the 21 T cell receptor beta chains below was sequenced from the same sample in a study of a mutant IDH1 vaccine in newly diagnosed glioma. Time point defined: baseline, week 1 (first vaccination visit). Treatment noted: pre-vaccination baseline after standard-of-care therapy. Assay: immunoSEQ multiplex PCR; the TCRdb copy retains only in-frame clones and omits some. The sample holds tens of thousands of clones; under 90% are singletons and the top ten take approximately 7.4%. The source was PBMCs, collected from a glioma patient treated with radiotherapy, temozolomide or both. The source is a woman aged 45-60 years with glioma.

CDR3 protein: CASSVDQGTNEKLFF. The CDR3 DNA reads TGTGCCAGCAGCGTAGATCAGGGAACTAATGAAAAACTGTTTTTT. The chain combines TRBV9 with TRBJ1-4, with a weak D call TRBD1 (5 bases). The length of the CDR3 is 15 residues. CDR1 is SGDLS and CDR2 is YYNGEE in the germline V gene. V lost 0 bases to trimming and J lost 1 base, with 7 bases between them.

The chain couples TRBV28 to TRBJ2-7; maybe TRBD1 (5 bases). CDR3 length equals 11 residues. Germline V gives CDR1 MDHEN, CDR2 SYDVKM. Between the trimmed V and J ends, which lost 7 bases and 4 bases, there was a span of 8 bases. CDR3 loop: CASKQVYEQYF. The CDR3 nucleotides read TGTGCCAGCAAACAGGTGTACGAGCAGTACTTC.

The chain is built from TRBV30 and TRBJ2-5, with D possibly being TRBD1 (6 bases). The germline V gene has CDR1 GTSNPN and CDR2 SVGIG (reference sequence). V lost 6 bases, J lost 1 base, and 9 bases lay in between. This CDR3 is 12 amino acids long. CDR3 coding DNA: TGTGCCTGCTCGGACAGCCAAGAGACCCAGTACTTC. Translating it yields CACSDSQETQYF.

This rearrangement joins TRBV6-1 to TRBJ1-5; D perhaps matches TRBD1 (5 bases). From germline, CDR1 is MNHNS and CDR2 SASEGT. This CDR3 region has 13 residues. The germline V and J ends were trimmed by 11 bases and 6 bases, with 17 bases remaining between them. CDR3 sequence (DNA): TGTGCCGCCTGCAGGGATTGGACTCAGCCCCAGCATTTT. Translating gives CAACRDWTQPQHF.

The chain couples TRBV11-2 to TRBJ1-6; TRBD1 matches at 8 bases. V was pared by 0 bases and J by 9 bases, with 4 bases of the junction left unmatched. The CDR3 runs to 15 residues. CDR1 SGHAT and CDR2 FQNNGV come from the germline V gene. The DNA of the CDR3 is TGTGCCAGCAGCTTAGACGACAGGGGATCTTCACCCCTCCACTTT. This encodes CASSLDDRGSSPLHF.

The table lists this clone with a count of one. The chain combines TRBV14 with TRBJ1-1; 9 positions agree with TRBD1. Germline values: CDR1 SGHDN, CDR2 FVKESK. The V gene end was trimmed by 6 bases and the J gene end by 0 bases; junction bases not matched to a gene: 11. The CDR3 contains 17 residues. Here the CDR3 reads CASSRADRGFMNTEAFF. The CDR3 nucleotides read TGTGCCAGCAGTCGCGCTGACAGGGGGTTCATGAACACTGAAGCTTTCTTT. The whole variable domain, filled in from reference TRBV14 and TRBJ1-1, reads EAGVTQFPSHSVIEKGQTVTLRCDPISGHDNLYWYRRVMGKEIKFLLHFVKESKQDESGMPNNRFLAERTGGTYSTLKVQPAELEDSGVYFCASSRADRGFMNTEAFFGQGTRLTVV.

The V call is TRBV10-3, the J call TRBJ2-2, with 8 bases that match TRBD2. Looked up from germline, CDR1 is ENHRY and CDR2 is SYGVKD. V trimming: 7 bases; J trimming: 0 bases; junction bases outside the gene matches: 1. This CDR3 is built from 14 residues. Here the CDR3 reads CAIKGLANTGELFF. The CDR3 DNA sequence: TGTGCCATCAAGGGACTAGCGAACACCGGGGAGCTGTTTTTT.

The chain uses TRBV25-1 and TRBJ1-2; D is undetermined. The CDR3 totals 13 residues. The V and J ends lost 6 bases and 8 bases respectively, with 16 bases between them. Germline V gene data show CDR1 as MGHDK and CDR2 as SYGVNS. CDR3 in amino acids: CASSPGVIGGYTF. CDR3 coding DNA: TGTGCCAGCAGCCCGGGTGTGATCGGAGGCTACACCTTC.

The chain combines TRBV10-3 with TRBJ2-1; 14 bases align to TRBD2. In germline, CDR1 is ENHRY, CDR2 SYGVKD. J gave up 10 bases and V 10 bases, and 9 bases lay outside the gene matches. This CDR3 spans 14 amino acids. This chain's CDR3 is CASTTSGGAGEQFF. As DNA, the CDR3 is TGTGCCAGCACGACTAGCGGGGGGGCAGGGGAGCAGTTCTTC.

The DNA for the CDR3 is TGTGCCAGCAGCTGGAGCTCCTATAATTCACCCCTCCACTTT. Protein sequence: CASSWSSYNSPLHF. The V and J genes are TRBV11-2 and TRBJ1-6; no clear D. V was shortened by 4 bases and J by 0 bases, with 4 bases between the two germline ends. CDR1 and CDR2 from the germline V gene are SGHAT and FQNNGV. The CDR3 has 14 amino acids. Complete variable domain (other parts from reference TRBV11-2 and TRBJ1-6): EAGVAQSPRYKIIEKRQSVAFWCNPISGHATLYWYQQILGQGPKLLIQFQNNGVVDDSQLPKDRFSAERLKGVDSTLKIQPAKLEDSAVYLCASSWSSYNSPLHFGNGTRLTVT.

Note on this clone: The sample has other DNA sequences that encode this CDR3 too. This chain uses TRBV5-1 with TRBJ1-2, with D tentatively TRBD1 (6 bases). The CDR3 length is 15 residues. CDR1 is SGHRS and CDR2 is YFSETQ in the germline V gene. With 2 bases removed from V and 2 bases from J, the gap between germline ends came to 13 bases. CDR3 region: CASSFGAGGNYGYTF. CDR3 coding DNA: TGCGCCAGCAGCTTCGGGGCCGGGGGCAACTATGGCTACACCTTC. Complete variable domain (other parts from reference TRBV5-1 and TRBJ1-2): KAGVTQTPRYLIKTRGQQVTLSCSPISGHRSVSWYQQTPGQGLQFLFEYFSETQRNKGNFPGRFSGRQFSNSRSEMNVSTLELGDSALYLCASSFGAGGNYGYTFGSGTRLTVV.

The CDR3 DNA follows: TGTGCCAGCAGCGCAGACGGGGGAGCCTCTGGAAACACCATATATTTT. It yields the protein CASSADGGASGNTIYF. The rearrangement links TRBV13 to TRBJ1-3, with a weak D call TRBD1 (5 bases). Trimming took 5 bases from V and 0 from J, leaving 14 bases between them. The CDR3 has 16 amino acids. CDR1 and CDR2 (germline): PRHDT, FYEKMQ (reference sequence).

The chain combines TRBV6-5 with TRBJ2-7, with D perhaps matching TRBD1 (5 bases). The CDR3 contains 13 residues. The V gene's germline CDR1 is MNHEY and CDR2 SVGAGI. The germline V and J ends were trimmed by 8 bases and 2 bases, with 13 bases remaining between them. The CDR3 bases are TGTGCCAGCGGCCTGGGCAGGGCCTACGAGCAGTACTTC. The encoded protein is CASGLGRAYEQYF.

The chain couples TRBV5-1 to TRBJ1-5; D is uncertain. V was clipped by 0 bases and J by 7 bases, with 8 bases between them. CDR1 is SGHRS and CDR2 is YFSETQ in the germline V gene. The CDR3 has 13 residues. CDR3 coding DNA: TGCGCCAGCAGCTTGGTGGGCGACCAGCCCCAGCATTTT. This gives the protein CASSLVGDQPQHF.

The CDR3 DNA reads TGTGCCAGTTGGGGACTCAATCAGCCCCAGCATTTT. Translated: CASWGLNQPQHF. The chain employs TRBV19 and TRBJ1-5, with D tentatively TRBD1 (5 bases). Trimming stripped 8 bases from V and 3 bases from J, with 8 bases between. Germline-derived CDR1 and CDR2 are LNHDA and SQIVND (reference sequence). The CDR3 has 12 residues.

The chain combines TRBV9 with TRBJ2-1, with TRBD2 matching 11 bases. Germline trimming cut 4 bases from V and 1 base from J; bases unmatched to any gene: 1. Germline lookup yields CDR1 SGDLS and CDR2 YYNGEE. There are 15 residues in the CDR3. CDR3 in DNA: TGTGCCAGCAGCCCTAGCGGGGGGTCCTACAATGAGCAGTTCTTC. Its protein is CASSPSGGSYNEQFF.

The rearrangement joins TRBV4-1 to TRBJ1-2; D remains ambiguous. CDR3 length: 16 amino acids. The V end lost 4 bases, the J end lost 0 bases, and 15 bases lay between the germline ends. The germline CDR1 and CDR2 sequences are MGHRA and YSYEKL. CDR3 in DNA: TGCGCCAGCAGCCCTTCGAGGGATACCTCTAACTATGGCTACACCTTC. Translated, it gives CASSPSRDTSNYGYTF.

This clone was detected only once. This chain uses TRBV14 with TRBJ1-1; 8 bases fit TRBD1. CDR3 length: 13 amino acids. In germline, CDR1 is SGHDN, CDR2 FVKESK. V lost 7 bases and J lost 2; bases outside the gene matches: 3. CDR3 sequence: CASTGQGNTEAFF. CDR3 DNA sequence: TGTGCCAGCACAGGACAGGGCAACACTGAAGCTTTCTTT.

The J gene is TRBJ1-2, the V gene TRBV2, with TRBD1 as a possible D gene (6 bases). The CDR3 totals 11 residues. CDR1 is SNHLY and CDR2 is FYNNEI in the germline V gene. V dropped 6 bases and J dropped 7 bases, with 9 bases sitting between them. The CDR3 loop reads CASRQGIGYTF. The CDR3 nucleotides read TGTGCCAGCAGACAGGGAATTGGCTACACCTTC. Supplemented by reference TRBV2 and TRBJ1-2, the full variable domain reads EPEVTQTPSHQVTQMGQEVILRCVPISNHLYFYWYRQILGQKVEFLVSFYNNEISEKSEIFDDQFSVERPDGSNFTLKIRSTKLEDSAMYFCASRQGIGYTFGSGTRLTVV.

The chain has TRBV10-2 and TRBJ1-1, with D hard to call. CDR1 and CDR2 from the germline V gene are WSHSY and SAAADI. The germline V and J ends were trimmed by 8 bases and 0 bases, with 13 bases remaining between them. The CDR3 covers 14 residues. This CDR3 is CASGNGVMNTEAFF. For the CDR3, the DNA is TGCGCCAGCGGTAACGGGGTTATGAACACTGAAGCTTTCTTT.

The chain couples TRBV4-1 to TRBJ1-1; D unclear. The CDR3 sequence is 13 residues long. From germline, CDR1 is MGHRA and CDR2 YSYEKL. With 1 base removed from V and 6 bases from J, the gap between germline ends came to 9 bases. The CDR3 is CASSQVYGPEAFF. CDR3 nucleotides: TGCGCCAGCAGCCAAGTTTATGGGCCTGAAGCTTTCTTT.